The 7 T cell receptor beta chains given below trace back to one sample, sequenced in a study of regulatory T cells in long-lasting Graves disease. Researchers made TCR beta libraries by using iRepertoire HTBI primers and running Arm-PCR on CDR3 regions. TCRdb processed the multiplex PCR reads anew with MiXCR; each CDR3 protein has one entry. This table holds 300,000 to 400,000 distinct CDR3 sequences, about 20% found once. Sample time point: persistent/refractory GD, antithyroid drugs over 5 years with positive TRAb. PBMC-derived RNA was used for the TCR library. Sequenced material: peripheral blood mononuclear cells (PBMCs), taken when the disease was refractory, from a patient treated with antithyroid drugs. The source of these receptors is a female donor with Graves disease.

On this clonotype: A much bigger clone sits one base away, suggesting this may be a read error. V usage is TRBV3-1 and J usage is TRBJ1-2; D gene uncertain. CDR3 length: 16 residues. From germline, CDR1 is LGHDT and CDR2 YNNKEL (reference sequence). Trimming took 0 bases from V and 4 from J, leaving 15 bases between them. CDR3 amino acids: CASSQDLRTASYGYTF. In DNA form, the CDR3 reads TGTGCCAGCAGCCAAGATCTCCGGACGGCTAGCTATGGCTACACCTTC.

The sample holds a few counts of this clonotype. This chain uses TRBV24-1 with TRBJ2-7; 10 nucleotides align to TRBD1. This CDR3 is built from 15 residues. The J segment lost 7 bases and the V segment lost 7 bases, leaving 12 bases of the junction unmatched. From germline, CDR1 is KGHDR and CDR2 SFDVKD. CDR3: CATSTGGTGVREQYF. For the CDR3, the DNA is TGTGCCACCAGCACGGGGGGGACAGGGGTGCGGGAGCAGTACTTC.

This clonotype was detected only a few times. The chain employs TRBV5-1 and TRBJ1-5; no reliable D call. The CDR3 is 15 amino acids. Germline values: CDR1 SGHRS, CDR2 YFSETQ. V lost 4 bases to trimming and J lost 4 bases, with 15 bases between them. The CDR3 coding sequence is TGCGCCAGCAGCCCCCGGCCGGCTACTAATCAGCCCCAGCATTTT. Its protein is CASSPRPATNQPQHF.

CDR3 amino acids: CATSRQGNGYEQYF. CDR3 bases: TGTGCCACCAGCAGGCAGGGGAACGGCTACGAGCAGTACTTC. This sequence joins TRBV15 and TRBJ2-7; TRBD1 might be the D (6 bases). The CDR3 loop spans 14 amino acids. The germline V gene encodes CDR1 LNHNV and CDR2 YYDKDF (reference sequence). V was clipped by 3 bases and J by 3 bases, with 12 bases between them.

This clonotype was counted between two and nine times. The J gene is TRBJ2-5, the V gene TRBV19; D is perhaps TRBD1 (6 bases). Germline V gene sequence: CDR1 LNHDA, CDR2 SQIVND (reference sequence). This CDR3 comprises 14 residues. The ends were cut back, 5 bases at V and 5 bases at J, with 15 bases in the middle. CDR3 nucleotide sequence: TGTGCCAGTAGTGCCCAGGGGACAAGGGAGACCCAGTACTTC. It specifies CASSAQGTRETQYF.

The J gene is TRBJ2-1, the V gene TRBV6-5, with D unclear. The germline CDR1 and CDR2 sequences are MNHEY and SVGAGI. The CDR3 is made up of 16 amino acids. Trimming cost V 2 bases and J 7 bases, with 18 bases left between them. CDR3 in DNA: TGTGCCAGCAGTTACATTCAATCCCCCCTGAGGAATGAGCAGTTCTTC. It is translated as CASSYIQSPLRNEQFF.

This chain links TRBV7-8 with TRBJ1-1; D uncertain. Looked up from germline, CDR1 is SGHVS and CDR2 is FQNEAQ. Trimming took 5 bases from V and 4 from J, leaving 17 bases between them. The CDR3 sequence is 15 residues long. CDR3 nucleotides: TGTGCCAGCAGCCTACGCAGAAGGGCAGGCACTGAAGCTTTCTTT. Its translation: CASSLRRRAGTEAFF.